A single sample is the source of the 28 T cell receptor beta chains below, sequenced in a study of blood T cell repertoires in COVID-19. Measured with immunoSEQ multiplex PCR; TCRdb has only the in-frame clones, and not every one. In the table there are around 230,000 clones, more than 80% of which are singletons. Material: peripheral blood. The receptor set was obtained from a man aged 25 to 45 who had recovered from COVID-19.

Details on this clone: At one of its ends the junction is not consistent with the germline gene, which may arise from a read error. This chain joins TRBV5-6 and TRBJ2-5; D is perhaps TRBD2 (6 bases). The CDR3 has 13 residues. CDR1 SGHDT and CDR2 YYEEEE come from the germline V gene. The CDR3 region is CASSHPTLSGTHF. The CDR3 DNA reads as TGTGCCAGCAGCCACCCTACTCTTAGCGGCACCCACTTC.

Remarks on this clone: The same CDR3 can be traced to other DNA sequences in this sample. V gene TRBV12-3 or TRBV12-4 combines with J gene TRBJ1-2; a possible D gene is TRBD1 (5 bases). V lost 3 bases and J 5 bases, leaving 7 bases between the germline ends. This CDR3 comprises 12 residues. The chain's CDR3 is CASSFGGYGYTF. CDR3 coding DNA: TGTGCCAGCAGTTTTGGGGGGTATGGCTACACCTTC.

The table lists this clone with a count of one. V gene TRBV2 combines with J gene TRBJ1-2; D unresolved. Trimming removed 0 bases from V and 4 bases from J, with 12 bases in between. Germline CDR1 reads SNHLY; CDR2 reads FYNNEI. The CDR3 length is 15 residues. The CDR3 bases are TGTGCCAGCAGTGAAGCGAACCTTAACATCTATGGCTACACCTTC. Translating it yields CASSEANLNIYGYTF.

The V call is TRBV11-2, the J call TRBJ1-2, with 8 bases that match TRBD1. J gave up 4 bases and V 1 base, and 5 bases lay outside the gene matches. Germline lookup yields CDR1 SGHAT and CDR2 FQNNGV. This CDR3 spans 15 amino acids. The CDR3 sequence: CASSLVGQGAYGYTF. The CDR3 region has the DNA TGTGCCAGCAGCTTAGTGGGCCAGGGGGCCTATGGCTACACCTTC.

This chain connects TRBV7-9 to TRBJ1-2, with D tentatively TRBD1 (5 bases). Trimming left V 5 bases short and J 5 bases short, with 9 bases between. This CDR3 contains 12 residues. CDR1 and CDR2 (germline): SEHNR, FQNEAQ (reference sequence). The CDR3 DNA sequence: TGTGCCAGCAGCGAGACAGCTTATGGCTACACCTTC. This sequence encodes CASSETAYGYTF.

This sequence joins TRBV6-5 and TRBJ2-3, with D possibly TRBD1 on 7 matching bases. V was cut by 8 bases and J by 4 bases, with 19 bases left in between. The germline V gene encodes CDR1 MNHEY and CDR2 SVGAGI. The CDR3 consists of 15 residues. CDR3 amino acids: CASSRQGERADTQYF. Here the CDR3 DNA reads TGTGCCAGCTCCCGACAGGGAGAGCGGGCAGATACGCAGTATTTT.

CDR3 sequence: CASSGETGMSAEQYF. CDR3 DNA sequence: TGTGCCAGCAGCGGGGAGACAGGGATGTCCGCCGAGCAGTACTTC. The chain uses TRBV13 and TRBJ2-7, with 7 bases lining up with TRBD1. The ends lost 5 bases at V and 6 bases at J; junction bases unmatched: 13. CDR1 is PRHDT and CDR2 is FYEKMQ in the germline V gene (reference sequence). The CDR3 has 15 residues.

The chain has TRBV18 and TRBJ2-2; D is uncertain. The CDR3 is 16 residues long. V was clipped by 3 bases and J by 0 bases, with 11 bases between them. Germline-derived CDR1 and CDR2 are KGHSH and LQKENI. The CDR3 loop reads CASSPYKSANTGELFF. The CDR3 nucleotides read TGTGCCAGCTCACCCTATAAAAGCGCGAACACCGGGGAGCTGTTTTTT.

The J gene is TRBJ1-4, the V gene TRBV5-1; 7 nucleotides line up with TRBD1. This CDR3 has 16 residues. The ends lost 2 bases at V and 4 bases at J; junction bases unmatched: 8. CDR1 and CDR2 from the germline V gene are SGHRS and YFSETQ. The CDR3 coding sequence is TGCGCCAGCAGCTTATATGTCGGACAGGTTAATGAAAAACTGTTTTTT. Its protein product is CASSLYVGQVNEKLFF.

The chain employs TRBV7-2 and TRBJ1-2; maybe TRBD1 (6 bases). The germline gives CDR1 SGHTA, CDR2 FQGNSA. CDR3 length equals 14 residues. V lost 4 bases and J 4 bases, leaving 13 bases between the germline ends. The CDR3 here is CASSYSGVTYGYTF. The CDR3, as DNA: TGTGCCAGCAGCTATTCAGGGGTTACCTATGGCTACACCTTC.

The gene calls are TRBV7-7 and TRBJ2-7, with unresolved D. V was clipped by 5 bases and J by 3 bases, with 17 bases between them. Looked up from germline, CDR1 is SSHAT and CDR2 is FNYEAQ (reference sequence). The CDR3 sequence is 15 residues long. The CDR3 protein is CASSPNSSPHYEQYF. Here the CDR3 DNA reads TGTGCCAGCAGCCCGAATAGTTCCCCGCACTACGAGCAGTACTTC.

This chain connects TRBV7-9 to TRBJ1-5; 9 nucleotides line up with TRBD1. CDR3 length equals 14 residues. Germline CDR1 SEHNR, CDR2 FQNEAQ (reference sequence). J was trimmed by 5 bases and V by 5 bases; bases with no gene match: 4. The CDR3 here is CASSTWDRDQPQHF. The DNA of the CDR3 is TGTGCCAGCAGCACATGGGACAGGGATCAGCCCCAGCATTTT.

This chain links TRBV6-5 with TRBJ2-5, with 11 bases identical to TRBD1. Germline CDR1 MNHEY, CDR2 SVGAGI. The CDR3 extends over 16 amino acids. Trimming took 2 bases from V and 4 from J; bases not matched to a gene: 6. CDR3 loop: CASSYGRTGGGETQYF. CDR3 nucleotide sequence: TGTGCCAGCAGTTACGGTAGGACAGGGGGCGGAGAGACCCAGTACTTC.

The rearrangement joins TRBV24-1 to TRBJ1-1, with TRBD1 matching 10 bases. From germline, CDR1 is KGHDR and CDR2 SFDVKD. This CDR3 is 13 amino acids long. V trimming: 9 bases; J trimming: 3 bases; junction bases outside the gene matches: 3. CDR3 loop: CATSDRGHTEAFF. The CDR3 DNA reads TGTGCCACCTCTGACAGGGGGCACACTGAAGCTTTCTTT.

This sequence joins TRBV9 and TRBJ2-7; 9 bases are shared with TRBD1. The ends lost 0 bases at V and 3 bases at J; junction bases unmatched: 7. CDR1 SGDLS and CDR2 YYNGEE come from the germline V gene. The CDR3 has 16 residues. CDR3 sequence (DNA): TGTGCCAGCAGCGTAGGCTCGGGACAGGGTTTCTACGAGCAGTACTTC. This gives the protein CASSVGSGQGFYEQYF.

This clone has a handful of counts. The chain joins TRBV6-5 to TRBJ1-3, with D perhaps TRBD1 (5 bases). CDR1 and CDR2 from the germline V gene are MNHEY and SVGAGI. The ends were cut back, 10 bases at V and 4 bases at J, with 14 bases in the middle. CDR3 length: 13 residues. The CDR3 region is CATSGGRGNTIYF. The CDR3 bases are TGTGCCACCTCGGGGGGGAGAGGAAACACCATATATTTT.

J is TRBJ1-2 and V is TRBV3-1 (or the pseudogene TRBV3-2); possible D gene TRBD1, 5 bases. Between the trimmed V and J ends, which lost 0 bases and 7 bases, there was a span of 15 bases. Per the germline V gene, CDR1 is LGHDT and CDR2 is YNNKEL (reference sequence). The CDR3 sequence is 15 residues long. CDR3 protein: CASSQEGEGSAGYTF. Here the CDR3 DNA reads TGTGCCAGCAGCCAAGAAGGGGAGGGAAGCGCTGGCTACACCTTC.

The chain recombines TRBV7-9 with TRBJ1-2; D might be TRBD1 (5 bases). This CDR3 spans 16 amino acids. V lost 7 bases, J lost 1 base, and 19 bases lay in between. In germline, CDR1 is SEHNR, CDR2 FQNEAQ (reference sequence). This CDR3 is CASTSRGGAINYGYTF. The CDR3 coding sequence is TGTGCCAGCACCTCCCGGGGCGGGGCGATTAACTATGGCTACACCTTC.

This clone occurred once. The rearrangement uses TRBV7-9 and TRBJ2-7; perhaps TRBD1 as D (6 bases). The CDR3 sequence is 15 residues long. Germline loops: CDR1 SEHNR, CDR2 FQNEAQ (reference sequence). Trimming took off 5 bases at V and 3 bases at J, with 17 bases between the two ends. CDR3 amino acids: CASSTPRDTFYEQYF. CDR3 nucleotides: TGTGCCAGCAGCACACCCCGGGACACTTTCTACGAGCAGTACTTC.

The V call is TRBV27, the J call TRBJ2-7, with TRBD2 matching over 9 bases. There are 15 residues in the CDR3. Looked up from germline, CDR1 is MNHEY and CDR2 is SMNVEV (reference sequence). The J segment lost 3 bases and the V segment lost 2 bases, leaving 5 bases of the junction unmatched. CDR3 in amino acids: CASSLGLAGIYEQYF. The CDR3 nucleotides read TGTGCCAGCAGTTTAGGGCTAGCGGGGATCTACGAGCAGTACTTC.

The CDR3 protein is CASSSGGSGPYNSPLHF. CDR3 coding DNA: TGTGCCAGCAGCTCCGGTGGGTCAGGCCCCTATAATTCACCCCTCCACTTT. The rearrangement joins TRBV7-2 to TRBJ1-6; D is unclear. V dropped 4 bases and J dropped 2 bases, with 15 bases sitting between them. Germline CDR1 is SGHTA and CDR2 is FQGNSA. The CDR3 has 17 amino acids.

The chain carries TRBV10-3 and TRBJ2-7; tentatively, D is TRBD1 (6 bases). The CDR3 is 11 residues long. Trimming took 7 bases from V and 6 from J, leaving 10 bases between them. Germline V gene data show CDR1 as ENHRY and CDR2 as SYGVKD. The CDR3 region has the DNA TGTGCCATCACCCAGGGGTTCGAGCAGTACTTC. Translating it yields CAITQGFEQYF.

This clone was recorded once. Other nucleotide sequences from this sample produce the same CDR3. The chain's CDR3 is CASSPRTGRSTEAFF. In DNA form, the CDR3 reads TGTGCCAGCAGCCCCCGGACAGGGAGGAGCACTGAAGCTTTCTTT. The chain couples TRBV5-8 to TRBJ1-1; 8 bases agree with TRBD1. Germline CDR1 is SGHTS and CDR2 is YDEGEE. This CDR3 contains 15 residues. V was clipped by 4 bases and J by 4 bases; unmatched bases: 9.

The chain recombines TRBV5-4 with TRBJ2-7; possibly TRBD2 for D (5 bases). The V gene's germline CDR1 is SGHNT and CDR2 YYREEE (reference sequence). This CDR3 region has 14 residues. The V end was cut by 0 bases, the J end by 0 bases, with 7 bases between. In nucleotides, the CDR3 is TGTGCCAGCAGCTTGGACCGGGACTCCTACGAGCAGTACTTC. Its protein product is CASSLDRDSYEQYF.

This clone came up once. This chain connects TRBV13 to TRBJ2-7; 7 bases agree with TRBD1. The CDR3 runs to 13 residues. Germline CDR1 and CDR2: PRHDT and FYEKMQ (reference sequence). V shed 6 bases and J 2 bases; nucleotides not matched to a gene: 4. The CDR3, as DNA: TGTGCCAGCAGTTCTCAGGGGGCCTACGAGCAGTACTTC. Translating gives CASSSQGAYEQYF.

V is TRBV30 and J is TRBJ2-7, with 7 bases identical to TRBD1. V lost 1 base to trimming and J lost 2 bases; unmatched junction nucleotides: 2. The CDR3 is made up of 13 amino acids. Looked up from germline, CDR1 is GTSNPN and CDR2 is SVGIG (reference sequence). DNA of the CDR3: TGTGCCTGGAGTGACAGGGGCGCCTACGAGCAGTACTTC. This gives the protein CAWSDRGAYEQYF.

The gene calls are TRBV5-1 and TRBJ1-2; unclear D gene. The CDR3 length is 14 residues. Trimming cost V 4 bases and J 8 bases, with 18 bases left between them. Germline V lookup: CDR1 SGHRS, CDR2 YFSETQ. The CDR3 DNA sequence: TGCGCCAGCAGCCACCCTGAAGGAGCTCGGGGCTACACCTTC. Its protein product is CASSHPEGARGYTF.

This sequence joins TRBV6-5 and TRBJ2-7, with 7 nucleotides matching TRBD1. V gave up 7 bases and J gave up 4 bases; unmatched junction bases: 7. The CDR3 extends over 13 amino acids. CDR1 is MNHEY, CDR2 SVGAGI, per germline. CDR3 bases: TGTGCCAGCACCATGGGACAGATTTACGAGCAGTACTTC. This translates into CASTMGQIYEQYF.